This is a list of T cell receptor beta chains from one sample in a study of blood T cell repertoires in COVID-19. This table comes from immunoSEQ multiplex PCR, and its TCRdb copy is limited to in-frame clones, with some not included. The sample holds some 230,000 clones, just over 85% seen once. Sequenced: peripheral blood. The receptors shown here come from a man aged 30 to 45 who had recovered from COVID-19. Both conserved end residues are part of each CDR3. The D gene is left open where the match is weak. Only part of the rows carry a size: once, few, many, or a class if the clone is expanded.

CDR3aa	CDR3nt	abundance	j_gene	v_gene	d_gene
CASSLGTGINEQFF	TGTGCCAGCAGTTTGGGGACAGGGATTAATGAGCAGTTCTTC	NA	TRBJ2-1	TRBV27	TRBD1
CASSVGGGQGEKLFF	TGTGCCAGCAGCGTAGGGGGAGGTCAGGGTGAAAAACTGTTTTTT	NA	TRBJ1-4	TRBV9	NA
CASSMTSGYTDTQYF	TGTGCCAGTAGTATGACTAGCGGATACACAGATACGCAGTATTTT	NA	TRBJ2-3	TRBV19	TRBD2
CASGTGRSSGNTIYF	TGTGCCAGCGGGACAGGACGGAGTTCTGGAAACACCATATATTTT	NA	TRBJ1-3	TRBV6-5	TRBD1
CASRVHRGNTIYF	TGCGCCAGCAGGGTACACAGGGGAAACACCATATATTTT	NA	TRBJ1-3	TRBV4-1	NA
CASSLVAEDRGWNQPQHF	TGTGCCAGCAGCTTAGTGGCGGAGGACAGGGGCTGGAATCAGCCCCAGCATTTT	NA	TRBJ1-5	TRBV7-9	TRBD1
CASSVGQVTDTQYF	TGTGCCAGCAGCGTAGGACAGGTTACAGATACGCAGTATTTT	NA	TRBJ2-3	TRBV9	NA
CASSYQGASSYNEQFF	TGTGCCAGCAGTTACCAGGGGGCAAGCTCCTACAATGAGCAGTTCTTC	NA	TRBJ2-1	TRBV6-5	TRBD1
CASSSGWTEAFF	TGTGCCAGTAGTTCCGGTTGGACTGAAGCTTTCTTT	NA	TRBJ1-1	TRBV19	NA
CASSPGSWRAEGYTF	TGTGCCAGCAGTCCCGGTTCTTGGAGGGCAGAGGGCTACACCTTC	NA	TRBJ1-2	TRBV6-2/TRBV6-3	NA
CASSLDRIGTGHNEQFF	TGTGCCAGCAGCTTAGACAGAATAGGGACAGGGCACAATGAGCAGTTCTTC	few	TRBJ2-1	TRBV7-2	TRBD1
CASSLTSQTGAGNTIYF	TGCGCCAGCAGCTTGACCTCACAGACAGGGGCGGGAAACACCATATATTTT	NA	TRBJ1-3	TRBV5-1	TRBD1
CASSLGWLTGTGDMETQYF	TGCGCCAGCAGCTTGGGTTGGCTGACCGGGACAGGGGATATGGAGACCCAGTACTTC	NA	TRBJ2-5	TRBV5-1	TRBD1
CASSQGWVAGETQYF	TGCGCCAGCAGCCAAGGGTGGGTAGCCGGGGAGACCCAGTACTTC	NA	TRBJ2-5	TRBV4-3	NA
CASSLSLGQGRGHAYEQYF	TGTGCCAGCTCATTATCCCTGGGACAGGGAAGGGGACACGCCTACGAGCAGTACTTC	NA	TRBJ2-7	TRBV18	TRBD1
CASSLWRDQPQHF	TGTGCCAGCAGTTTATGGAGGGATCAGCCCCAGCATTTT	NA	TRBJ1-5	TRBV27	NA
CASSPPVTGELFF	TGTGCCAGCAGCCCGCCGGTCACCGGGGAGCTGTTTTTT	NA	TRBJ2-2	TRBV3-1/TRBV3-2	NA
CASSITLGQTYGYTF	TGTGCCAGTAGTATCACCCTAGGTCAGACCTATGGCTACACCTTC	NA	TRBJ1-2	TRBV19	NA
CASIPDPGQGEETQYF	TGTGCCAGCATCCCTGACCCGGGACAGGGGGAAGAGACCCAGTACTTC	NA	TRBJ2-5	TRBV27	TRBD1
CAISAGVGNSPLHF	TGTGCCATCAGTGCGGGGGTTGGTAATTCACCCCTCCACTTT	NA	TRBJ1-6	TRBV10-3	NA
CASSQDMGANQPQHF	TGCGCCAGCAGCCAAGATATGGGGGCCAATCAGCCCCAGCATTTT	NA	TRBJ1-5	TRBV4-3	NA
CASSVPGTGGDEQYF	TGCGCCAGCAGCGTACCCGGGACAGGGGGCGACGAGCAGTACTTC	once	TRBJ2-7	TRBV5-1	TRBD1
CASSDTNTEAFF	TGCGCCAGCAGCGACACGAACACTGAAGCTTTCTTT	many	TRBJ1-1	TRBV5-1	NA
CASSVALNEKLFF	TGTGCCAGCAGCGTCGCGCTTAATGAAAAACTGTTTTTT	once	TRBJ1-4	TRBV5-4	NA
CASSLAPQGAGNTIYF	TGCGCCAGCAGCTTGGCCCCTCAGGGCGCTGGAAACACCATATATTTT	once	TRBJ1-3	TRBV5-1	NA
CLCGQYNEQFF	TGCCTATGTGGACAGTACAATGAGCAGTTCTTC	NA	TRBJ2-1	TRBV29-1	NA
CASSITGSSYNSPLHF	TGTGCCAGTAGTATCACAGGGAGCTCCTATAATTCACCCCTCCACTTT	few	TRBJ1-6	TRBV19	NA
CASSVHGGPTDTQYF	TGTGCCAGCAGCGTCCACGGGGGGCCAACGGATACGCAGTATTTT	NA	TRBJ2-3	TRBV9	NA
CASRLGQGTIEQYF	TGTGCCAGCAGACTGGGACAGGGGACGATAGAGCAGTACTTC	once	TRBJ2-7	TRBV6-5	TRBD1
CASGLAGDRIYNEQFF	TGTGCCAGCGGACTAGCGGGGGACCGAATATACAATGAGCAGTTCTTC	NA	TRBJ2-1	TRBV6-6	TRBD2
CASSPGAGTRKTQYF	TGTGCCAGCTCACCGGGCGCGGGGACCCGCAAGACCCAGTACTTC	NA	TRBJ2-5	TRBV18	NA
CATSRYQGGTEAFF	TGTGCCACCAGCAGATATCAGGGAGGCACTGAAGCTTTCTTT	NA	TRBJ1-1	TRBV15	NA
CASSLLPTSGRANEKLFF	TGTGCCAGCAGCTTGCTTCCTACTTCAGGGAGGGCTAATGAAAAACTGTTTTTT	NA	TRBJ1-4	TRBV5-5	NA
CASSPRQDTNQPQHF	TGTGCCAGCAGCCCCAGACAGGATACCAATCAGCCCCAGCATTTT	NA	TRBJ1-5	TRBV3-1/TRBV3-2	NA
CASSSRVTQYF	TGTGCCAGCAGCTCCAGGGTCACGCAGTATTTT	NA	TRBJ2-3	TRBV7-2	NA
CASSRGSSGADTQYF	TGTGCCAGCAGTAGAGGGTCTTCCGGAGCCGATACGCAGTATTTT	NA	TRBJ2-3	TRBV6-5	NA
CATSRDRGIEKLFF	TGTGCCACCAGCAGGGACAGGGGGATTGAAAAACTGTTTTTT	NA	TRBJ1-4	TRBV15	TRBD1
CASNPLAGGSVEYF	TGTGCCAGCAACCCACTAGCGGGAGGTTCAGTCGAGTATTTT	NA	TRBJ2-3	TRBV2	TRBD2
CASSIRSGGAAGQETQYF	TGTGCCAGTAGTATTCGTAGCGGGGGGGCTGCAGGACAAGAGACCCAGTACTTC	NA	TRBJ2-5	TRBV19	TRBD2
CASSPPGLYNEQFF	TGTGCCAGCAGCCCACCGGGACTTTACAATGAGCAGTTCTTC	NA	TRBJ2-1	TRBV5-8	NA
CASSLGPGGDGEQYF	TGTGCCAGCAGCTTGGGCCCGGGCGGGGACGGGGAGCAGTACTTC	NA	TRBJ2-7	TRBV5-5	NA
CASSLTDLYEQYF	TGCGCCAGCAGCTTGACAGATCTATACGAGCAGTACTTC	NA	TRBJ2-7	TRBV5-1	NA
CASSLSTGYEQYF	TGTGCCAGCAGTTTGAGTACAGGTTACGAGCAGTACTTC	NA	TRBJ2-7	TRBV27	NA
CASRGGQTIFADTQYF	TGTGCCAGCAGGGGGGGACAGACAATATTCGCAGATACGCAGTATTTT	once	TRBJ2-3	TRBV5-4	NA
CATAETGWETEAFF	TGCGCCACGGCAGAGACAGGGTGGGAGACTGAAGCTTTCTTT	NA	TRBJ1-1	TRBV5-1	TRBD1
CASSRGGVQETQYF	TGTGCCAGTAGTAGGGGGGGAGTGCAAGAGACCCAGTACTTC	NA	TRBJ2-5	TRBV19	TRBD2
CASSPAQMNTEAFF	TGTGCCAGCAGTCCGGCACAGATGAACACTGAAGCTTTCTTT	NA	TRBJ1-1	TRBV5-5	NA
CASSLLLGFFQGNEQYF	TGCGCCAGCAGCTTACTCCTGGGATTCTTTCAGGGCAACGAGCAGTACTTC	NA	TRBJ2-7	TRBV5-1	NA
CASSPPGQDNQPQHF	TGTGCCAGCAGTCCTCCGGGACAGGACAATCAGCCCCAGCATTTT	NA	TRBJ1-5	TRBV6-6	TRBD1
CASSTDTLSYEQYF	TGTGCCAGCAGCACGGACACCCTCTCCTACGAGCAGTACTTC	NA	TRBJ2-7	TRBV11-2	NA
CASSPSGGQANEKLFF	TGTGCCAGTAGCCCTTCCGGGGGACAGGCTAATGAAAAACTGTTTTTT	NA	TRBJ1-4	TRBV19	TRBD1
CASSLSNSEQFF	TGTGCCAGCAGCTTGTCCAATTCCGAGCAGTTCTTC	NA	TRBJ2-1	TRBV5-4	NA
CASSQVTPPDTQYF	TGCGCCAGCAGCCAAGTGACACCCCCAGATACGCAGTATTTT	NA	TRBJ2-3	TRBV4-1	NA